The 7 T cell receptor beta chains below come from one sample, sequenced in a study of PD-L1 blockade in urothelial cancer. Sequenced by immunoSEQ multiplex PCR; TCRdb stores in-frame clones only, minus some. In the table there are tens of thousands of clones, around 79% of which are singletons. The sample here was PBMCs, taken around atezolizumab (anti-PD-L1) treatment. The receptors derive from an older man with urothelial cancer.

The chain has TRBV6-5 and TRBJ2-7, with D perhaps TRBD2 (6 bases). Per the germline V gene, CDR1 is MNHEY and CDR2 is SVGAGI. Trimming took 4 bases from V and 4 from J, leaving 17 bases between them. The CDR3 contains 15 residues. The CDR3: CASSSPYAGNYEQYF. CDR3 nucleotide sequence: TGTGCCAGCAGTTCCCCTTACGCGGGGAATTACGAGCAGTACTTC.

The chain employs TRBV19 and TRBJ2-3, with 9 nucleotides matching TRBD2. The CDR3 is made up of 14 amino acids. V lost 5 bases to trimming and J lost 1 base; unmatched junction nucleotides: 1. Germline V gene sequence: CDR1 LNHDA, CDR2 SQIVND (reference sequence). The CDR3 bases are TGTGCCAGTAGTTCTAGCGGGGGCACAGATACGCAGTATTTT. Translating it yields CASSSSGGTDTQYF.

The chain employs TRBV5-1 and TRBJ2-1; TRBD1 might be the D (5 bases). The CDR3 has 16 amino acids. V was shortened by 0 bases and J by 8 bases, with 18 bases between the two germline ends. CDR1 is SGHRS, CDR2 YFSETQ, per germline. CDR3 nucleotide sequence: TGCGCCAGCAGCTTGGCCCCGACAGCAAGTCACGATGAGCAGTTCTTC. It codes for CASSLAPTASHDEQFF.

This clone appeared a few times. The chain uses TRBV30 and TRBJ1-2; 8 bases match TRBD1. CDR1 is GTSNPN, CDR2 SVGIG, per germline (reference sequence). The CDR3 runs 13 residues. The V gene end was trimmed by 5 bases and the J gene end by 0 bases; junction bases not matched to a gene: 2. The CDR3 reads CAWQGQANYGYTF. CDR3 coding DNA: TGTGCCTGGCAGGGACAGGCTAACTATGGCTACACCTTC.

The CDR3 sequence is CASSLEQGPYEQYF. The CDR3 nucleotides are TGTGCCAGCAGCTTGGAGCAGGGCCCCTACGAGCAGTACTTC. The rearrangement links TRBV5-4 to TRBJ2-7; weak D call: TRBD1 (5 bases). The germline V and J ends were trimmed by 0 bases and 2 bases, with 9 bases remaining between them. Germline loops: CDR1 SGHNT, CDR2 YYREEE (reference sequence). CDR3 length: 14 residues.

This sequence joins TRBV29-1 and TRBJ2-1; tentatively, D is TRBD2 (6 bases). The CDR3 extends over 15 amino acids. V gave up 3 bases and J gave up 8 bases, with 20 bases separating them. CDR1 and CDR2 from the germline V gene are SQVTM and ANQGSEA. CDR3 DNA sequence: TGCAGCGTTGATAAAGCACTAGCCGCGCCGTATGAGCAGTTCTTC. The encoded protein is CSVDKALAAPYEQFF.

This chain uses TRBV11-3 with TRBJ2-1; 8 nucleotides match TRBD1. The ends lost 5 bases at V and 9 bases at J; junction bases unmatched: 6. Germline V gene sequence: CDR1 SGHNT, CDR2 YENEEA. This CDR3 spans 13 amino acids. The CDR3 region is CASSDRTGGEQFF. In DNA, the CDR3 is TGTGCCAGCAGCGACCGAACAGGGGGTGAGCAGTTCTTC.